Below are 7 T cell receptor beta chains sequenced from a single sample in a study of radiotherapy plus CTLA-4 blockade in lung cancer. Generated by immunoSEQ multiplex PCR, the TCRdb table keeps only in-frame clones and is missing some. The sample includes 42,000 or so clones, roughly three quarters of them seen just once. The specimen was peripheral blood, collected from a patient treated with radiotherapy plus ipilimumab. Receptor source: a human donor with non-small cell lung cancer that progressed on radiotherapy plus ipilimumab.

Of note for this clone: This same CDR3 is encoded by further DNA sequences in the sample. The rearrangement uses TRBV12-5 and TRBJ1-2; 11 bases match TRBD1. Looked up from germline, CDR1 is LGHNT and CDR2 is FRNRAP. This CDR3 region has 13 residues. V was clipped by 5 bases and J by 8 bases; unmatched bases: 4. For the CDR3, the DNA is TGTGCTAGTGGTCAGGGACAGGGGGAGGGCTACACCTTC. Translation: CASGQGQGEGYTF.

This clone came up once. The V call is TRBV9, the J call TRBJ2-1, with TRBD2 matching 9 bases. This CDR3 comprises 17 residues. The trim removed 4 bases at V and 4 bases at J, leaving 12 bases unmatched. Germline V CDR1 and CDR2: SGDLS, YYNGEE. The CDR3 is CASSQKGGGGPYNEQFF. CDR3 DNA sequence: TGTGCCAGCAGCCAAAAGGGCGGGGGGGGCCCGTACAATGAGCAGTTCTTC.

The CDR3: CASSQTQGVEQYF. As DNA, the CDR3 is TGTGCCAGCAGCCAGACCCAGGGGGTCGAGCAGTACTTC. The chain carries TRBV7-8 and TRBJ2-7, with TRBD1 identical over 7 bases. This CDR3 is 13 amino acids long. V trimming: 5 bases; J trimming: 6 bases; junction bases outside the gene matches: 7. Germline CDR1 and CDR2: SGHVS and FQNEAQ.

The genes are TRBV19 and TRBJ1-2; TRBD1 agrees at 7 bases. CDR3 size: 15 residues. V was clipped by 4 bases and J by 5 bases; unmatched bases: 10. Germline V gene data show CDR1 as LNHDA and CDR2 as SQIVND (reference sequence). CDR3 sequence reads: CASSNRQGQGYGYTF. CDR3 in DNA: TGTGCCAGTAGTAACCGACAGGGCCAGGGTTATGGCTACACCTTC.

The chain recombines TRBV28 with TRBJ2-7; 7 bases line up with TRBD1. From germline, CDR1 is MDHEN and CDR2 SYDVKM. Trimming took 10 bases from V and 2 from J; bases not matched to a gene: 5. CDR3 length: 12 residues. The CDR3 DNA is TGTGCCATCCAGACAGGGACCTACGAGCAGTACTTC. Translating gives CAIQTGTYEQYF. The complete variable domain, with remaining parts taken from reference TRBV28 and TRBJ2-7, reads DVKVTQSSRYLVKRTGEKVFLECVQDMDHENMFWYRQDPGLGLRLIYFSYDVKMKEKGDIPEGYSVSREKKERFSLILESASTNQTSMYLCAIQTGTYEQYFGPGTRLTVT.

The J gene is TRBJ2-7, the V gene TRBV5-6; 7 bases are a match to TRBD1. The CDR3 runs to 12 residues. V dropped 4 bases and J dropped 9; count of bases not matched to a gene: 7. Germline V gene sequence: CDR1 SGHDT, CDR2 YYEEEE. Written as DNA, the CDR3 is TGTGCCAGCAGCCCCGGACAGGACCCGCAGTACTTC. Its protein is CASSPGQDPQYF.

V gene TRBV18 combines with J gene TRBJ2-7; D gene uncertain. V was clipped by 4 bases and J by 6 bases, with 16 bases between them. The CDR3 length is 14 residues. In germline, CDR1 is KGHSH, CDR2 LQKENI. This CDR3 reads CASSLSRERAEQYF. In nucleotides, the CDR3 is TGTGCCAGCTCACTAAGCCGTGAGCGAGCCGAGCAGTACTTC.